The 25 T cell receptor beta chains below all came from one sample that was sequenced in a study of blood T cell repertoires in COVID-19. Some clones are missing from TCRdb's copy, which holds only in-frame ones; the method was immunoSEQ multiplex PCR. The table lists roughly 100,000 clones, roughly 81% of them singletons. The specimen sequenced was peripheral blood. Every receptor here comes from a human donor in a cohort sampled during active COVID-19.

This clone was seen a single time. This chain uses TRBV6-5 with TRBJ2-7; D is unclear. The CDR3 has 11 amino acids. CDR1 is MNHEY, CDR2 SVGAGI, per germline. Between the trimmed V and J ends, which lost 8 bases and 9 bases, there was a span of 14 bases. The DNA for the CDR3 is TGTGCCAGCGAGGCAGTTGAAGTGCAGTACTTC. This codes for CASEAVEVQYF.

In this sample, this clone turned up once. The chain combines TRBV5-1 with TRBJ1-1; D is possibly TRBD1 (5 bases). CDR3 size: 13 residues. CDR1 is SGHRS, CDR2 YFSETQ, per germline. V gave up 2 bases and J gave up 3 bases, with 8 bases separating them. The CDR3 protein is CASSLGQDTEAFF. The DNA for the CDR3 is TGCGCCAGCAGCTTAGGACAAGACACTGAAGCTTTCTTT.

The chain uses TRBV30 and TRBJ2-3; a possible D gene is TRBD2 (6 bases). The V gene's germline CDR1 is GTSNPN and CDR2 SVGIG (reference sequence). The V and J ends lost 0 bases and 1 base respectively, with 11 bases between them. This CDR3 region has 15 residues. CDR3 sequence reads: CAWSVRDFCTDTQYF. The CDR3 coding sequence is TGTGCCTGGAGTGTAAGGGACTTTTGCACAGATACGCAGTATTTT. Variable domain in full (rest from reference TRBV30 and TRBJ2-3): SQTIHQWPATLVQPVGSPLSLECTVEGTSNPNLYWYRQAAGRGLQLLFYSVGIGQISSEVPQNLSASRPQDRQFILSSKKLLLSDSGFYLCAWSVRDFCTDTQYFGPGTRLTVL.

This clone was detected once. The V gene is TRBV10-3, the J gene TRBJ2-1, with TRBD2 matching 7 bases. The CDR3 runs 15 residues. The V and J ends lost 4 bases and 5 bases, in that order; junction bases with no gene match: 8. The germline gives CDR1 ENHRY, CDR2 SYGVKD. For the CDR3, the DNA is TGTGCCATCAGTGGTAGGGAGGGCCTGGACAATGAGCAGTTCTTC. Translating gives CAISGREGLDNEQFF.

The rearrangement links TRBV7-6 to TRBJ2-5; 9 bases are a match to TRBD2. J was trimmed by 3 bases and V by 5 bases; bases with no gene match: 7. The V gene's germline CDR1 is SGHVS and CDR2 FNYEAQ. CDR3 length: 15 residues. In nucleotides, the CDR3 is TGTGCCAGCAGCCCGGGACTAGCTGGGGAAGAGACCCAGTACTTC. Its translation: CASSPGLAGEETQYF.

The chain joins TRBV28 to TRBJ1-2; TRBD1 is a possible D gene (6 bases). The CDR3 contains 14 residues. Deletions cut 3 bases from V and 4 bases from J, with 12 bases between. Germline V gene data show CDR1 as MDHEN and CDR2 as SYDVKM. CDR3 sequence reads: CASSLNRVGYGYTF. CDR3 nucleotides: TGTGCCAGCAGTTTGAACAGGGTGGGCTATGGCTACACCTTC.

The J gene is TRBJ1-5, the V gene TRBV5-1; TRBD1 matches at 9 bases. The CDR3 runs 16 residues. Germline CDR1 is SGHRS and CDR2 is YFSETQ. The trim removed 4 bases at V and 7 bases at J, leaving 12 bases unmatched. The CDR3 nucleotides read TGCGCCAGCAGCCCCGCCGGGACAGGGACCGGGCAGCCCCAGCATTTT. This sequence encodes CASSPAGTGTGQPQHF.

The rearrangement links TRBV11-2 to TRBJ2-5; D remains ambiguous. The CDR3 contains 13 residues. The germline V gene encodes CDR1 SGHAT and CDR2 FQNNGV. Trimming shortened V by 1 base and J by 10 bases, and 13 bases separated the two germline ends. The CDR3 DNA sequence: TGTGCCAGCAGCTTAGGCGGCAGCAGTAGCCAGTACTTC. It is translated as CASSLGGSSSQYF.

V is TRBV28 and J is TRBJ2-7, with TRBD2 as a possible D gene (6 bases). There are 15 residues in the CDR3. Germline-derived CDR1 and CDR2 are MDHEN and SYDVKM. V was clipped by 6 bases and J by 4 bases, with 19 bases between them. For the CDR3, the DNA is TGTGCCAGCAGCCGTCCTAGCGCCCCTTTTTACGAGCAGTACTTC. Translation gives CASSRPSAPFYEQYF.

J is TRBJ2-7 and V is TRBV2; 12 bases line up with TRBD2. The trim removed 3 bases at V and 0 bases at J, leaving 9 bases unmatched. Germline-derived CDR1 and CDR2 are SNHLY and FYNNEI. This CDR3 contains 18 residues. CDR3 bases: TGTGCCAGCAGTGAGAAGCTAGCGGGAGGGGCGAGCTCCTACGAGCAGTACTTC. Residues: CASSEKLAGGASSYEQYF.

This chain uses TRBV6-5 with TRBJ1-5; 8 bases line up with TRBD1. Trimming at V came to 2 bases and at J to 3 bases, leaving 6 bases not matched to a gene. This CDR3 comprises 16 residues. Germline lookup yields CDR1 MNHEY and CDR2 SVGAGI. The CDR3 coding sequence is TGTGCCAGCAGTTACGCAGACAGGGGTATCAATCAGCCCCAGCATTTT. It yields the protein CASSYADRGINQPQHF.

V is TRBV5-1 and J is TRBJ1-1; possibly TRBD1 for D (5 bases). Trimming left V 4 bases short and J 1 base short, with 14 bases between. The germline V gene encodes CDR1 SGHRS and CDR2 YFSETQ. CDR3 length: 15 amino acids. The CDR3 loop is CASSVQGAANTEAFF. Here the CDR3 DNA reads TGCGCCAGCAGCGTCCAAGGGGCCGCGAACACTGAAGCTTTCTTT.

Only one count was recorded for this clone. This chain links TRBV27 with TRBJ1-1; D gene unclear. Trimming removed 6 bases at V and 1 base at J, with 9 bases between. This CDR3 comprises 13 residues. Germline V gene sequence: CDR1 MNHEY, CDR2 SMNVEV (reference sequence). CDR3 DNA sequence: TGTGCCAGCAGCCCAGTTACGAACACTGAAGCTTTCTTT. Its translation is CASSPVTNTEAFF.

The CDR3, as DNA: TGTGCCAGCACCATCACAGGGGTGAATTCACCCCTCCACTTT. Its protein product is CASTITGVNSPLHF. This chain uses TRBV2 with TRBJ1-6; 7 bases fit TRBD1. Germline lookup yields CDR1 SNHLY and CDR2 FYNNEI. The junction had 7 bases not matched to a gene; V was cut back by 7 bases and J by 7 bases. This CDR3 region has 14 residues. Supplemented by reference TRBV2 and TRBJ1-6, the full variable domain reads EPEVTQTPSHQVTQMGQEVILRCVPISNHLYFYWYRQILGQKVEFLVSFYNNEISEKSEIFDDQFSVERPDGSNFTLKIRSTKLEDSAMYFCASTITGVNSPLHFGNGTRLTVT.

The chain is built from TRBV5-4 and TRBJ2-1; D may be TRBD2 (5 bases). CDR1 SGHNT and CDR2 YYREEE come from the germline V gene (reference sequence). The V end was cut by 5 bases, the J end by 6 bases, with 21 bases between. This CDR3 region has 16 residues. CDR3 sequence reads: CASSRTSTLAVNEQFF. Written as DNA, the CDR3 is TGTGCCAGCAGTAGGACTTCGACCTTGGCTGTCAATGAGCAGTTCTTC.

The V gene is TRBV30, the J gene TRBJ2-7, with a weak D call TRBD2 (6 bases). The CDR3 sequence is 12 residues long. Germline CDR1 and CDR2: GTSNPN and SVGIG (reference sequence). Trimming took 3 bases from V and 0 from J, leaving 6 bases between them. CDR3 sequence: CAWRDYSYEQYF. Here the CDR3 DNA reads TGTGCCTGGAGGGACTACTCCTACGAGCAGTACTTC. Looking up the rest from reference TRBV30 and TRBJ2-7 gives the full variable domain: SQTIHQWPATLVQPVGSPLSLECTVEGTSNPNLYWYRQAAGRGLQLLFYSVGIGQISSEVPQNLSASRPQDRQFILSSKKLLLSDSGFYLCAWRDYSYEQYFGPGTRLTVT.

The V call is TRBV25-1, the J call TRBJ2-1, with unresolved D. The V end was cut by 4 bases, the J end by 6 bases, with 10 bases between. The CDR3 is made up of 13 amino acids. The germline V gene has CDR1 MGHDK and CDR2 SYGVNS. CDR3 coding DNA: TGTGCCAGCAGTGTTCCAGGTCCCAATGAGCAGTTCTTC. It specifies CASSVPGPNEQFF.

J is TRBJ2-1 and V is TRBV4-2, with 14 bases that match TRBD2. Germline loops: CDR1 LGHNA, CDR2 YNFKEQ. The V and J ends lost 0 bases and 7 bases, in that order; junction bases with no gene match: 5. There are 17 residues in the CDR3. The CDR3: CASSQDQTSGGVNEQFF. Written as DNA, the CDR3 is TGTGCCAGCAGCCAAGATCAGACTAGCGGGGGGGTAAATGAGCAGTTCTTC.

V is TRBV4-3 and J is TRBJ1-2; 9 positions agree with TRBD1. J gave up 0 bases and V 0 bases, and 8 bases lay outside the gene matches. Germline CDR1 LGHNA, CDR2 YSLEER. The CDR3 loop spans 18 amino acids. CDR3 DNA sequence: TGCGCCAGCAGCCAAGATGAAAGGACAGGGGCAACTAACTATGGCTACACCTTC. Translating gives CASSQDERTGATNYGYTF.

This clone was seen only once. V gene TRBV7-2 combines with J gene TRBJ2-5; 9 bases line up with TRBD2. The ends lost 2 bases at V and 4 bases at J; junction bases unmatched: 11. The germline CDR1 and CDR2 sequences are SGHTA and FQGNSA. The length of the CDR3 is 17 residues. CDR3 loop: CASSLSVAGAGGETQYF. Written as DNA, the CDR3 is TGTGCCAGCAGCTTATCGGTAGCGGGGGCCGGGGGAGAGACCCAGTACTTC.

This rearrangement joins TRBV5-1 to TRBJ2-2, with TRBD1 identical over 8 bases. This CDR3 is 15 amino acids long. Per germline, CDR1 SGHRS and CDR2 YFSETQ. The J segment lost 0 bases and the V segment lost 9 bases, leaving 7 bases of the junction unmatched. The CDR3: CATTDRASNTGELFF. The CDR3 DNA follows: TGCGCCACTACGGACAGGGCCTCGAACACCGGGGAGCTGTTTTTT.

The chain has TRBV4-3 and TRBJ1-2; perhaps TRBD1 as D (6 bases). The CDR3 has 13 amino acids. The ends were cut back, 4 bases at V and 4 bases at J, with 10 bases in the middle. Germline V CDR1 and CDR2: LGHNA, YSLEER. The CDR3 reads CASSPQGSYGYTF. The DNA of the CDR3 is TGCGCCAGCAGCCCCCAGGGGTCCTATGGCTACACCTTC.

This clone showed up just once. V and J are TRBV7-2 and TRBJ2-1; 10 bases fit TRBD2. V lost 4 bases, J lost 2 bases, and 8 bases stayed unmatched. Looked up from germline, CDR1 is SGHTA and CDR2 is FQGNSA. CDR3 length equals 17 residues. CDR3 in amino acids: CASSSSFTSGAYNEQFF. The CDR3 DNA sequence: TGTGCCAGCAGCTCCTCCTTCACTAGCGGGGCCTACAATGAGCAGTTCTTC.

This chain uses TRBV19 with TRBJ1-2; tentative D call: TRBD1 (5 bases). Germline lookup yields CDR1 LNHDA and CDR2 SQIVND (reference sequence). Trimming took off 5 bases at V and 4 bases at J, with 8 bases between the two ends. The CDR3 has 12 residues. The CDR3 DNA sequence: TGTGCCAGTAGTGGGGGGACCTATGGCTACACCTTC. It is translated as CASSGGTYGYTF.

The rearrangement links TRBV18 to TRBJ2-2; no clear D. The ends were cut back, 2 bases at V and 5 bases at J, with 18 bases in the middle. The CDR3 contains 17 residues. Germline V gene lookup returns CDR1 KGHSH and CDR2 LQKENI. CDR3 amino acids: CASSPSEVESVTGELFF. The CDR3 nucleotides are TGTGCCAGCTCACCATCCGAAGTCGAGTCGGTAACCGGGGAGCTGTTTTTT.